The 5 T cell receptor beta chains below all came from one sample that was sequenced in a study of CD8 T cells in ankylosing spondylitis. TCRdb ran MiXCR on the 5' RACE reads and lists one entry per CDR3 protein. The sample has 250,000 to 350,000 distinct CDR3 sequences; more than 20% are singletons. The sequencing sample was made of blood, either unsorted or a sorted T cell fraction (not recorded which). All receptors derive from a female donor with ankylosing spondylitis or in good health (not recorded which).

The chain has TRBV20-1 and TRBJ1-2; no firm D call. The CDR3 has 12 residues. V shed 5 bases and J shed 8 bases, with 15 bases lying between them. Germline CDR1 DFQATT, CDR2 SNEGSKA (reference sequence). This CDR3 reads CSAANSGWGYTF. In nucleotides, the CDR3 is TGCAGTGCTGCGAACAGCGGATGGGGCTACACCTTC.

The chain uses TRBV20-1 and TRBJ2-1; 8 nucleotides align to TRBD2. The CDR3 is 15 residues long. CDR1 DFQATT and CDR2 SNEGSKA come from the germline V gene (reference sequence). J was trimmed by 4 bases and V by 3 bases; bases with no gene match: 8. As DNA, the CDR3 is TGCAGTGCTAGCTCCTCCCGGGGGGGTTACAATGAGCAGTTCTTC. Translating gives CSASSSRGGYNEQFF.

The chain has TRBV7-8 and TRBJ2-5; the match to TRBD1 covers 7 bases. The length of the CDR3 is 15 residues. J was trimmed by 2 bases and V by 5 bases; bases with no gene match: 8. In germline, CDR1 is SGHVS, CDR2 FQNEAQ. CDR3 sequence reads: CASSARFRGQETQYF. The CDR3 DNA follows: TGTGCCAGCAGCGCCCGTTTCAGGGGGCAAGAGACCCAGTACTTC.

This clonotype was recorded many times. The chain is built from TRBV20-1 and TRBJ2-6, with unresolved D. The V gene's germline CDR1 is DFQATT and CDR2 SNEGSKA (reference sequence). V lost 4 bases, J lost 1 base, and 14 bases lay in between. This CDR3 is built from 16 residues. The CDR3 bases are TGCAGTGCTAATTCGGCAAAAGGGTCTGGGGCCAACGTCCTGACTTTC. Protein: CSANSAKGSGANVLTF.

This clonotype was counted a few times. The J gene is TRBJ2-3, the V gene TRBV27; 7 nucleotides line up with TRBD2. CDR1 and CDR2 (germline): MNHEY, SMNVEV (reference sequence). The CDR3 is 14 amino acids. The ends lost 3 bases at V and 7 bases at J; junction bases unmatched: 7. The CDR3 DNA reads as TGTGCCAGCAGTTTTCGGCGGGAGCCAAATACGCAGTATTTT. Translated: CASSFRREPNTQYF.